Each of the 27 T cell receptor beta chains below was sequenced from the same sample in a study of esophageal squamous cell carcinoma under preoperative chemotherapy. Each CDR3 protein is one row after TCRdb ran MiXCR on the PCR reads. The table lists some 18,000 distinct CDR3 sequences, just over 45% of them singletons. The time point is: after preoperative PTX-NDP chemotherapy. This material was collected from a patient given preoperative chemotherapy. The receptor source for this set is a human donor with esophageal squamous cell carcinoma. The donor label of this sample is uncertain.

V usage is TRBV19 and J usage is TRBJ2-1; D is undetermined. Trimming removed 6 bases from V and 0 bases from J, with 12 bases in between. CDR1 LNHDA and CDR2 SQIVND come from the germline V gene (reference sequence). The CDR3 is made up of 15 amino acids. In nucleotides, the CDR3 is TGTGCCAGTAGCCAATTGGTGAGCTCCTACAATGAGCAGTTCTTC. Translated: CASSQLVSSYNEQFF.

This clonotype turned up a few times. The V call is TRBV7-3, the J call TRBJ2-1; weak D call: TRBD2 (6 bases). Trimming pared 5 bases from V and 13 bases from J, leaving 21 bases between. Germline assignment: CDR1 SGHTA and CDR2 FQGTGA. The CDR3 has 14 residues. The CDR3 here is CASSLPAEGSRQFF. For the CDR3, the DNA is TGTGCCAGCAGCCTCCCCGCGGAGGGCTCCCGCCAGTTCTTC. The variable domain in full, with the rest retrieved from reference TRBV7-3 and TRBJ2-1, is GAGVSQTPSNKVTEKGKYVELRCDPISGHTALYWYRQSLGQGPEFLIYFQGTGAADDSGLPNDRFFAVRPEGSVSTLKIQRTERGDSAVYLCASSLPAEGSRQFFGPGTRLTVL.

The CDR3 DNA reads TGCGCCAGCGGGTTGGGGGTCGGAGAGACCCAGTACTTC. Translation: CASGLGVGETQYF. The chain carries TRBV5-1 and TRBJ2-1; D could derive from TRBD1 or TRBD2 (5 bases each). The end of the DNA fits TRBJ2-5 better, so the J call may be wrong. Germline lookup yields CDR1 SGHRS and CDR2 YFSETQ. The CDR3 covers 13 residues.

A few counts support this clonotype. The CDR3 end shows no conserved phenylalanine or tryptophan, and so a read error is likely. No DNA is shown, since the ends of the CDR3 on it are uncertain; the CDR3 is the one TCRdb lists. This chain uses TRBV7-8 with TRBJ2-5; the table's D call of TRBD2 was not tested on the DNA. Germline CDR1 and CDR2: SGHVS and FQNEAQ. The CDR3 has 14 amino acids, counting both end residues. CDR3 sequence reads: CASSSTTTKETRHS.

This clonotype was counted at least ten times. V is TRBV7-2 and J is TRBJ2-5, with D maybe TRBD1 (5 bases). The CDR3 has 15 amino acids. V shed 5 bases and J shed 11 bases, with 24 bases lying between them. CDR1 is SGHTA, CDR2 FQGNSA, per germline. CDR3 DNA sequence: TGTGCCAGCAGCCCTTTGTATGGGGCCTACAATGAGCAGTACTTC. Amino acid sequence: CASSPLYGAYNEQYF.

With respect to this clonotype: Germline and junction disagree at one end, which may indicate a read error. The V and J genes are TRBV11-1 and TRBJ2-3; 8 bases fit TRBD2. Germline V gene data show CDR1 as SGHAT and CDR2 as FQDESV (reference sequence). The CDR3 covers 12 residues. This CDR3 reads CASSLAPGLVAF. DNA of the CDR3: TGTGCCAGCAGCTTAGCGCCGGGACTAGTCGCCTTC.

This clonotype was recorded at least ten times. This rearrangement joins TRBV7-8 to TRBJ2-1; the D is unclear. In germline, CDR1 is SGHVS, CDR2 FQNEAQ. There are 16 residues in the CDR3. Trimming took 1 base from V and 5 from J, leaving 15 bases between them. The CDR3: CASSLEGADPHNEQFF. CDR3 DNA: TGTGCCAGCAGCTTAGAGGGTGCAGATCCGCACAATGAGCAGTTCTTC.

Comment on this clonotype: At one of its ends the junction is not consistent with the germline gene, which may arise from a read error. The genes are TRBV7-9 and TRBJ2-1; possibly TRBD1 for D (6 bases). Germline-derived CDR1 and CDR2 are SEHNR and FQNEAQ (reference sequence). CDR3 size: 14 residues. CDR3 sequence: CANSLRGISYEQFF. CDR3 bases: TGTGCCAACAGCTTAAGGGGGATTTCCTACGAGCAGTTCTTC.

CDR3: CAIQGGLMNKQYF. CDR3 DNA sequence: TGTGCCATCCAGGGAGGACTAATGAATAAGCAGTACTTC. V usage is TRBV7-2 and J usage is TRBJ2-1, with a possible D match to TRBD2 (6 bases). The better agreement between TRBJ2-7 and the DNA end casts doubt on the J call. In germline, CDR1 is SGHTA, CDR2 FQGNSA. The CDR3 runs to 13 residues.

The chain recombines TRBV20-1 with TRBJ2-6; 11 nucleotides agree with TRBD2. V was clipped by 3 bases and J by 0 bases; unmatched bases: 7. This CDR3 spans 18 amino acids. Germline V gives CDR1 DFQATT, CDR2 SNEGSKA (reference sequence). CDR3 nucleotide sequence: TGCAGTGCTAGGTTTACTAGCGGGGGCAGCTCTGGGGCCAACGTCCTGACTTTC. Amino acid sequence: CSARFTSGGSSGANVLTF.

This clonotype was recorded many times. The chain links TRBV27 to TRBJ2-4, with D tentatively TRBD1 or TRBD2 (6 bases each). CDR3 length: 13 amino acids. Germline CDR1 is MNHEY and CDR2 is SMNVEV (reference sequence). Trimming removed 6 bases at V and 6 bases at J, with 12 bases between. DNA of the CDR3: TGTGCCAGCAGCCAGGGGACTTTAAACATTCAGTACTTC. Residues: CASSQGTLNIQYF.

The chain links TRBV7-2 to TRBJ2-3; 7 nucleotides align to TRBD2. This CDR3 contains 16 residues. The V gene's germline CDR1 is SGHTA and CDR2 FQGNSA. The ends lost 2 bases at V and 12 bases at J; junction bases unmatched: 17. The chain's CDR3 is CASSLWGGLRKDIQYF. The CDR3 DNA is TGTGCCAGCAGCTTATGGGGGGGGTTAAGGAAAGATATTCAGTATTTT.

This clonotype was seen ten or more times. The chain recombines TRBV19 with TRBJ2-1; D possibly matches TRBD1 or TRBD2 (5 bases each). Germline assignment: CDR1 LNHDA and CDR2 SQIVND (reference sequence). V was cut by 7 bases and J by 7 bases, with 20 bases left in between. The CDR3 runs 15 residues. The CDR3 spells CASKGTAWDPNEQFF. The CDR3 nucleotides are TGTGCCAGTAAAGGGACCGCATGGGATCCAAATGAGCAGTTCTTC.

This clonotype rates as medium-sized (0.01 to 0.1%). The chain recombines TRBV12-3 or TRBV12-4 with TRBJ2-1, with unresolved D. The length of the CDR3 is 15 residues. The germline V and J ends were trimmed by 2 bases and 7 bases, with 15 bases remaining between them. The CDR3 sequence: CASSLSKGKLNEQFF. CDR3 nucleotide sequence: TGTGCCAGCAGTTTATCCAAGGGCAAGTTGAATGAGCAGTTCTTC.

Judged by abundance, this clonotype is medium-sized. The chain links TRBV7-9 to TRBJ2-1; 14 bases map to TRBD2. The CDR3 totals 18 residues. V shed 3 bases, J shed 8 bases, and the junction held 12 bases outside the gene matches. Germline V gene lookup returns CDR1 SEHNR and CDR2 FQNEAQ (reference sequence). The CDR3 reads CASSLGGTSGSRTDEQFF. The CDR3 nucleotides are TGTGCCAGCAGCTTGGGGGGGACTAGCGGGAGTCGAACCGATGAGCAGTTCTTC.

With respect to this clonotype: Since the CDR3 does not end with the conserved phenylalanine or tryptophan, this likely comes from a read error. This chain uses TRBV7-2 with TRBJ2-5; TRBD1 or TRBD2 may be the D gene (6 bases each). The CDR3 consists of 14 residues. V gave up 5 bases and J gave up 7 bases, with 17 bases separating them. CDR1 and CDR2 (germline): SGHTA, FQGNSA. The CDR3 loop is CASSPTGGKTTQYS. The CDR3 DNA follows: TGTGCCAGCAGCCCTACCGGGGGCAAAACGACCCAGTACTCC.

This clonotype was detected once. The genes are TRBV18 and TRBJ2-3; no reliable D call. This CDR3 has 15 residues. V lost 3 bases to trimming and J lost 4 bases, with 14 bases between them. From germline, CDR1 is KGHSH and CDR2 LQKENI. The CDR3 DNA is TGTGCCAGCTCACCGATGAAGGATCCCGCAGATACGCAGTATTTT. Protein: CASSPMKDPADTQYF.

The chain uses TRBV7-9 and TRBJ1-4; the D is unclear. Trimming left V 6 bases short and J 7 bases short, with 18 bases between. This CDR3 contains 15 residues. Germline CDR1 reads SEHNR; CDR2 reads FQNEAQ (reference sequence). This CDR3 reads CASSLREGTAEKLFF. As DNA, the CDR3 is TGTGCCAGCAGTCTGCGGGAGGGTACTGCTGAAAAACTGTTTTTT.

The chain's CDR3 is CASSFRVVGEQFF. The CDR3 nucleotides are TGTGCCAGCAGTTTTCGGGTAGTCGGCGAGCAGTTCTTC. The rearrangement joins TRBV12-3 or TRBV12-4 to TRBJ2-1; D is uncertain. Between the trimmed V and J ends, which lost 3 bases and 10 bases, there was a span of 13 bases. The CDR3 runs to 13 residues.

Regarding this clonotype: Its ends do not fully match the called genes, so a read error is possible. This rearrangement joins TRBV10-1 to TRBJ2-3, with TRBD1 as a possible D gene (5 bases). The germline V gene encodes CDR1 WNHNN and CDR2 SYGVQD (reference sequence). This CDR3 comprises 13 residues. The chain's CDR3 is CARGLTHTNTQYF. Written as DNA, the CDR3 is TGCGCCAGGGGGCTGACTCACACAAATACGCAGTACTTT.

This chain joins TRBV11-2 and TRBJ2-3; TRBD1 matches 9 bases. This CDR3 spans 15 amino acids. In germline, CDR1 is SGHAT, CDR2 FQNNGV. With 9 bases clipped from V and 5 bases from J, the junction kept 12 bases outside the gene matches. CDR3: CARGVGDRDQDTQYF. In DNA form, the CDR3 reads TGTGCCAGGGGCGTCGGGGACAGGGACCAAGATACGCAGTATTTT.

The CDR3 protein is CASSPSLGPVAEQYF. Here the CDR3 DNA reads TGCGCCAGCAGCCCGTCCCTGGGCCCAGTGGCGGAGCAGTACTTC. The chain joins TRBV5-1 to TRBJ2-7; D not certain. CDR3 length: 15 residues. The germline V and J ends were trimmed by 4 bases and 7 bases, with 21 bases remaining between them. The V gene's germline CDR1 is SGHRS and CDR2 YFSETQ.

There are a few counts of this clonotype. This chain links TRBV7-2 with TRBJ2-3, with TRBD2 matching over 8 bases. Germline values: CDR1 SGHTA, CDR2 FQGNSA. This CDR3 contains 17 residues. Trimming at V came to 5 bases and at J to 7 bases, leaving 17 bases not matched to a gene. The CDR3 nucleotides are TGTGCCAGCAGCCCCACGCTGGGCGGGGGGCAAACCAATACGCAGTATTTT. Residues: CASSPTLGGGQTNTQYF.

This rearrangement joins TRBV10-3 to TRBJ2-1; perhaps D is TRBD1 or TRBD2 (5 bases each). CDR3 length: 13 residues. V lost 8 bases, J lost 5 bases, and 13 bases lay in between. The V gene's germline CDR1 is ENHRY and CDR2 SYGVKD. The CDR3 is CAIGSGADNEQFF. For the CDR3, the DNA is TGTGCCATCGGATCCGGGGCGGACAATGAGCAGTTCTTC.

The rearrangement uses TRBV12-3 or TRBV12-4 and TRBJ2-5, with TRBD2 matching 12 bases. The J call may not be correct, given that the DNA end is closer to TRBJ2-7. This CDR3 has 15 residues. The CDR3, as DNA: TGTGCCAGCAGTTCCCCCCTAGCGGGAGGGCCCGAGCAGTACTTC. This gives the protein CASSSPLAGGPEQYF.

With regard to this clonotype: Germline is not matched at one junction end, which may reflect a read error. The chain uses TRBV7-3 and TRBJ2-5, with D possibly TRBD2 on 6 matching bases. This CDR3 has 14 amino acids. Germline assignment: CDR1 SGHTA and CDR2 FQGTGA. Here the CDR3 reads CAGRPGLDEETQYF. CDR3 sequence (DNA): TGTGCGGGCCGCCCGGGACTTGACGAAGAGACGCAGTACTTC.

The chain couples TRBV7-6 to TRBJ1-3; perhaps TRBD1 as D (5 bases). Trimming took off 1 base at V and 8 bases at J, with 15 bases between the two ends. The V gene's germline CDR1 is SGHVS and CDR2 FNYEAQ. The CDR3 extends over 15 amino acids. The CDR3 DNA follows: TGTGCCAGCAGCTTAGAAGGGACTACTTGGGACACCATATATTTT. This gives the protein CASSLEGTTWDTIYF. Filled out from reference TRBV7-6 and TRBJ1-3, the complete variable domain reads GAGVSQSPRYKVTKRGQDVALRCDPISGHVSLYWYRQALGQGPEFLTYFNYEAQQDKSGLPNDRFSAERPEGSISTLTIQRTEQRDSAMYRCASSLEGTTWDTIYFGEGSWLTVV.